The 8 T cell receptor beta chains below all came from one sample that was sequenced in a study of molecular identifiers for immune sequencing clone quantification. MiXCR, run by TCRdb on the PCR reads, gives a single entry per CDR3 protein. The sample has approximately 670,000 distinct CDR3 sequences; 20% are singletons. Sequencing was performed on naive CD8+ T cells from blood, with Jurkat cell RNA spiked in. The subset was: FACS-sorted CD8+CD4-CCR7+CD45RA+ naive T cells. The receptor set was obtained from a human donor in good health. Some libraries in this study had Jurkat cell RNA spiked in.

In its sample, this clonotype was seen many times. The rearrangement joins TRBV7-9 to TRBJ2-7, with D possibly matching TRBD1 (7 bases). The CDR3 extends over 15 amino acids. Germline values: CDR1 SEHNR, CDR2 FQNEAQ (reference sequence). Between the trimmed V and J ends, which lost 1 base and 9 bases, there was a span of 19 bases. The DNA for the CDR3 is TGTGCCAGCAGCTTAGTCGGGCAGGGGGGTGAAGGGCAGTACTTC. Its protein product is CASSLVGQGGEGQYF.

In regard to this clonotype: A read error may explain this, as a much larger clone is one base away. The rearrangement joins TRBV20-1 to TRBJ2-2; weak D call: TRBD2 (6 bases). Germline V gene lookup returns CDR1 DFQATT and CDR2 SNEGSKA (reference sequence). This CDR3 has 15 amino acids. The CDR3 DNA reads TGCAGTGCTAGAGATCTCCAGGAAAGTACCGGGGGGCTGTTTTTT. Its protein is CSARDLQESTGGLFF.

This clonotype was seen many times. The chain is built from TRBV28 and TRBJ2-5; D gene uncertain. The CDR3 loop spans 15 amino acids. The V end was cut by 6 bases, the J end by 1 base, with 15 bases between. CDR1 and CDR2 from the germline V gene are MDHEN and SYDVKM. The CDR3 bases are TGTGCCAGCAGAAACTCGTGGGGTGGCCAAGAGACCCAGTACTTC. Encoded protein: CASRNSWGGQETQYF.

Of note for this clonotype: At one of its ends the junction is not consistent with the germline gene, which may arise from a read error. V and J are TRBV20-1 and TRBJ2-5; D gene unclear. Germline V lookup: CDR1 DFQATT, CDR2 SNEGSKA (reference sequence). This CDR3 is built from 11 residues. The CDR3 spells CGARAWETQYF. The CDR3, as DNA: TGCGGTGCTAGAGCTTGGGAGACCCAGTACTTC.

This clonotype was found many times. The rearrangement uses TRBV15 and TRBJ1-2, with D unresolved. The CDR3 length is 13 residues. Germline V CDR1 and CDR2: LNHNV, YYDKDF (reference sequence). V was shortened by 5 bases and J by 4 bases, with 11 bases between the two germline ends. Here the CDR3 reads CATSPSPSYGYTF. Here the CDR3 DNA reads TGTGCCACCAGCCCTTCACCCAGCTATGGCTACACCTTC. The variable domain in full, completed from reference TRBV15 and TRBJ1-2, reads DAMVIQNPRYQVTQFGKPVTLSCSQTLNHNVMYWYQQKSSQAPKLLFHYYDKDFNNEADTPDNFQSRRPNTSFCFLDIRSPGLGDTAMYLCATSPSPSYGYTFGSGTRLTVV.

This clonotype was counted only a few times. A much larger clone sits a single nucleotide away, making a read error possible. The chain employs TRBV6-5 and TRBJ1-1; possible D gene TRBD1, 6 bases. The germline V gene has CDR1 MNHEY and CDR2 SVGAGI. V lost 8 bases and J lost 8, with 15 bases in between. The CDR3 length is 12 residues. The CDR3 region is CASGLTGREAFF. Here the CDR3 DNA reads TGTGCCAGCGGTTTAACAGGGAGGGAAGCTTTCTTT.

This clonotype was observed many times. This chain uses TRBV2 with TRBJ2-7, with 9 positions matching TRBD1. Trimming took 11 bases from V and 6 from J; bases not matched to a gene: 5. The CDR3 runs to 11 residues. Germline V lookup: CDR1 SNHLY, CDR2 FYNNEI. The CDR3 loop is CAGTGRGEQYF. CDR3 sequence (DNA): TGTGCCGGGACAGGGAGGGGCGAGCAGTACTTC.

This clonotype occurred many times. This sequence joins TRBV2 and TRBJ2-5; 8 bases match TRBD2. V trimming: 3 bases; J trimming: 7 bases; junction bases outside the gene matches: 13. The CDR3 is 16 amino acids. Germline values: CDR1 SNHLY, CDR2 FYNNEI. The CDR3 is CASSDWASGSFGTQYF. The CDR3 coding sequence is TGTGCCAGCAGTGATTGGGCTAGCGGGTCCTTCGGGACCCAGTACTTC. Full variable domain (remainder filled in from reference TRBV2 and TRBJ2-5): EPEVTQTPSHQVTQMGQEVILRCVPISNHLYFYWYRQILGQKVEFLVSFYNNEISEKSEIFDDQFSVERPDGSNFTLKIRSTKLEDSAMYFCASSDWASGSFGTQYFGPGTRLLVL.